This TCR beta chain emerged from a study of cytomegalovirus exposure and HLA in healthy donors. The CDR3 contains 15 residues. J lost 1 base, V lost 2 bases, and 1 base had no gene match. CDR1 and CDR2 from the germline V gene are KGHSH and LQKENI. The repertoire was sequenced with immunoSEQ multiplex PCR; TCRdb's copy has only in-frame clones and lacks some. The sample lists roughly 150,000 clones; roughly 90% were seen once. This clone has just a few counts. V is TRBV18 and J is TRBJ2-2; TRBD2 matches at 7 bases. This sequence was found in a man aged 18-30 years in good health and CMV-seropositive. The source material was PBMCs. The CDR3 is CASSPASGNTGELFF. The CDR3 DNA sequence: TGTGCCAGCTCACCAGCTAGCGGGAACACCGGGGAGCTGTTTTTT.